What follows describes a single TCR beta chain. The sample belongs to a study of blood T cell repertoires in COVID-19. Study at large: The United States, Italy and Spain supplied acute and convalescent COVID-19 samples. From T cells, B-cell-depleted T cells, or PBMCs came the material, which was cDNA or gDNA.

Clones were sequenced by immunoSEQ multiplex PCR, and TCRdb holds only the in-frame ones, with some missing. The data contain fewer than 130,000 clones, more than 60% of them singletons. The germline V and J ends were trimmed by 3 bases and 2 bases, with 8 bases remaining between them. CDR1 and CDR2 (germline): SGDLS, YYNGEE. This CDR3 has 14 amino acids. Sequencing was done on a sample of peripheral blood. This receptor was obtained from an older man with active or convalescent COVID-19. The rearrangement uses TRBV9 and TRBJ2-2, with D tentatively TRBD2 (5 bases). In DNA, the CDR3 is TGTGCCAGCAGCGGCCGGGGAAACACCGGGGAGCTGTTTTTT. Protein product: CASSGRGNTGELFF.